Presented here are 13 T cell receptor beta chains from one specimen sequenced in a study of T cell responses to AZD1222 COVID-19 vaccine. Assay used: immunoSEQ multiplex PCR; TCRdb lists only in-frame clones, some missing. The sample consists of 150,000 to 200,000 clones, around 90% of them appearing once. The sample in question was peripheral blood, obtained on day 0 of AZD1222 vaccination. Receptors originate from an adult in good health.

The chain links TRBV19 to TRBJ2-3; the D call may be TRBD1 or TRBD2 (5 bases each). Germline-derived CDR1 and CDR2 are LNHDA and SQIVND (reference sequence). Deletions cut 3 bases from V and 1 base from J, with 14 bases between. CDR3 length: 16 amino acids. CDR3 sequence reads: CASSIRQGSGTDTQYF. The CDR3 nucleotides are TGTGCCAGTAGTATCCGTCAGGGTAGCGGCACAGATACGCAGTATTTT. The whole variable domain, filled in from reference TRBV19 and TRBJ2-3, reads DGGITQSPKYLFRKEGQNVTLSCEQNLNHDAMYWYRQDPGQGLRLIYYSQIVNDFQKGDIAEGYSVSREKKESFPLTVTSAQKNPTAFYLCASSIRQGSGTDTQYFGPGTRLTVL.

V is TRBV28 and J is TRBJ2-6; D is unresolved. V shed 2 bases and J shed 1 base, with 12 bases lying between them. Germline V gives CDR1 MDHEN, CDR2 SYDVKM. CDR3 length: 17 residues. CDR3 DNA: TGTGCCAGCAGTTTAGGTCAGTTCGGGTCTGGGGCCAACGTCCTGACTTTC. It encodes CASSLGQFGSGANVLTF. Full variable domain (missing parts from reference TRBV28 and TRBJ2-6): DVKVTQSSRYLVKRTGEKVFLECVQDMDHENMFWYRQDPGLGLRLIYFSYDVKMKEKGDIPEGYSVSREKKERFSLILESASTNQTSMYLCASSLGQFGSGANVLTFGAGSRLTVL.

The chain is built from TRBV4-2 and TRBJ2-1; 11 nucleotides match TRBD2. V was clipped by 1 base and J by 0 bases; unmatched bases: 11. This CDR3 has 20 amino acids. Germline CDR1 is LGHNA and CDR2 is YNFKEQ. The DNA of the CDR3 is TGTGCCAGCAGCCAAGTCGTGGCTAGCGGGGGGCTGAGCTCCTACAATGAGCAGTTCTTC. Protein product: CASSQVVASGGLSSYNEQFF.

The chain employs TRBV7-3 and TRBJ2-3, with TRBD2 identical over 15 bases. Germline V CDR1 and CDR2: SGHTA, FQGTGA. The length of the CDR3 is 15 residues. The ends lost 5 bases at V and 5 bases at J; junction bases unmatched: 2. The CDR3 spells CASSMGLAGGDTQYF. For the CDR3, the DNA is TGTGCCAGCAGCATGGGACTAGCGGGAGGAGATACGCAGTATTTT.

The chain recombines TRBV27 with TRBJ1-1; 7 bases line up with TRBD1. The V and J ends lost 6 bases and 1 base, in that order; junction bases with no gene match: 5. This CDR3 is 14 amino acids long. CDR1 and CDR2 (germline): MNHEY, SMNVEV (reference sequence). In DNA form, the CDR3 reads TGTGCCAGCAGCCCACAGGGGCGGAACACTGAAGCTTTCTTT. This gives the protein CASSPQGRNTEAFF.

This clone has a count of ten or more. This chain connects TRBV27 to TRBJ2-7, with D tentatively TRBD1 (6 bases). This CDR3 is 15 amino acids long. The V gene lost 4 bases and the J gene lost 2 bases, with 15 bases spanning the gap. Germline V CDR1 and CDR2: MNHEY, SMNVEV (reference sequence). The CDR3, as DNA: TGTGCCAGCAGTTCACCGGGACACGGAACCTACGAGCAGTACTTC. This codes for CASSSPGHGTYEQYF.

This chain links TRBV28 with TRBJ2-7, with 9 bases that match TRBD1. The CDR3 runs to 15 residues. Unmatched junction bases numbered 10, after V lost 5 bases and J lost 5 bases. Germline CDR1 MDHEN, CDR2 SYDVKM. CDR3 sequence reads: CASSPRDRENDEQYF. The CDR3 region has the DNA TGTGCCAGCAGTCCCCGGGACAGGGAAAATGACGAGCAGTACTTC.

The chain has TRBV20-1 and TRBJ2-7, with 7 bases aligning to TRBD2. CDR1 and CDR2 from the germline V gene are DFQATT and SNEGSKA (reference sequence). Trimming removed 6 bases from V and 7 bases from J; junction bases left unmatched: 6. The CDR3 extends over 11 amino acids. CDR3 bases: TGCAGTGCCACTAGCGACAGAGAGCAGTACTTC. Protein: CSATSDREQYF.

This sequence joins TRBV7-2 and TRBJ2-1, with 11 nucleotides matching TRBD2. Losses at the gene ends were 5 bases for V and 5 bases for J; bases not matched to a gene: 8. CDR3 length: 16 residues. CDR1 is SGHTA and CDR2 is FQGNSA in the germline V gene. The CDR3 DNA is TGTGCCAGCAGCCCGACAGGGACTAGCGGCCACAATGAGCAGTTCTTC. This sequence encodes CASSPTGTSGHNEQFF.

This clone showed up just once. The rearrangement links TRBV6-1 to TRBJ1-2; no definite D call. This CDR3 spans 14 amino acids. Germline V gene data show CDR1 as MNHNS and CDR2 as SASEGT. Trimming took off 0 bases at V and 7 bases at J, with 12 bases between the two ends. CDR3 protein: CASSEAGLPGGYTF. CDR3 in DNA: TGTGCCAGCAGTGAAGCAGGTCTCCCCGGTGGCTACACCTTC.

V gene TRBV18 combines with J gene TRBJ1-5, with D perhaps TRBD1 (6 bases). The CDR3 has 16 amino acids. V was shortened by 4 bases and J by 4 bases, with 17 bases between the two germline ends. Germline loops: CDR1 KGHSH, CDR2 LQKENI. CDR3 sequence reads: CASSRSPGTQNQPQHF. CDR3 nucleotides: TGTGCCAGCTCACGGAGCCCCGGGACACAGAATCAGCCCCAGCATTTT.

In this sample, this clone turned up once. CDR3 protein: CASGLAGGKETQYF. In DNA, the CDR3 is TGTGCCAGCGGACTAGCGGGGGGGAAAGAGACCCAGTACTTC. The chain couples TRBV27 to TRBJ2-5; 15 bases fit TRBD2. The CDR3 is 14 residues long. J was trimmed by 3 bases and V by 8 bases; bases with no gene match: 1. Germline V gene lookup returns CDR1 MNHEY and CDR2 SMNVEV (reference sequence).

This clone was observed a handful of times. This chain uses TRBV7-9 with TRBJ2-3, with no clear D. CDR3 length equals 11 residues. Trimming took 10 bases from V and 10 from J, leaving 15 bases between them. From germline, CDR1 is SEHNR and CDR2 FQNEAQ (reference sequence). The CDR3 sequence is CATDMANAQYF. In nucleotides, the CDR3 is TGTGCCACCGATATGGCCAACGCGCAGTATTTT.